This T cell receptor (beta chain) comes out of a study of beta chain features in type 1 diabetes. General study points: More deletions and fewer insertions at VDJ junctions were seen in type 1 diabetes patients.

About this clone itself: Its antigen is as yet unknown.

Sequenced material consisted of expressed TCRB transcripts (all of the isolated RNA was reverse transcribed). The study sequenced naive, central memory and regulatory T cell samples to an average of about 3.5 million reads. The assay was immunoSEQ multiplex PCR, and TCRdb's table has in-frame clones only and misses some. This table has approximately 250,000 clones, over 12% appearing once. The CDR3 extends over 19 amino acids. CDR1 is SGHRS and CDR2 is YFSETQ in the germline V gene. V lost 3 bases and J lost 1; bases outside the gene matches: 9. The sequenced sample consisted of naive CD4+ T cells from blood. The clonotype was recovered from a woman aged 40 to 50 in good health. V and J are TRBV5-1 and TRBJ2-1, with 14 bases matching TRBD2. The CDR3, as DNA: TGCGCCAGCAGCTCCGGACTAGCGGGGGGTGGAATTTCCTACAATGAGCAGTTCTTC. It specifies CASSSGLAGGGISYNEQFF. The variable domain in full, completed from reference TRBV5-1 and TRBJ2-1, reads KAGVTQTPRYLIKTRGQQVTLSCSPISGHRSVSWYQQTPGQGLQFLFEYFSETQRNKGNFPGRFSGRQFSNSRSEMNVSTLELGDSALYLCASSSGLAGGGISYNEQFFGPGTRLTVL.